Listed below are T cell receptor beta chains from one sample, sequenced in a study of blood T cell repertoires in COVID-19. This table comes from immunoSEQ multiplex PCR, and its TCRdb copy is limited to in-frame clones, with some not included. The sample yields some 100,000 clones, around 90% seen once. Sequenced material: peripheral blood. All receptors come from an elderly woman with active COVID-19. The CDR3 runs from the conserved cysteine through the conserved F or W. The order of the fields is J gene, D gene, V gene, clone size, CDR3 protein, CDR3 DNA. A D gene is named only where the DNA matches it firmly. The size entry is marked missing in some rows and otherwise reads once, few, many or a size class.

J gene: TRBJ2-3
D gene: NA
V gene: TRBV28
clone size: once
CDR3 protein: CASRRDGTDTQYF
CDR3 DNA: TGTGCCAGCCGGAGAGATGGGACAGATACGCAGTATTTT

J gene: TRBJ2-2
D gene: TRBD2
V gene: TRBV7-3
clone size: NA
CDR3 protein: CASSSTGLFAGELFF
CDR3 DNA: TGTGCCAGCAGCTCGACGGGACTATTTGCCGGGGAGCTGTTTTTT

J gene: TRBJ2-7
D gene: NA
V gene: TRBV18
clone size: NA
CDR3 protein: CASSPKTVDEQYF
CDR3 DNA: TGTGCCAGCTCACCGAAGACTGTGGACGAGCAGTACTTC

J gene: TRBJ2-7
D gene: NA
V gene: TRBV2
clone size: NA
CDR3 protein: CASSEEAGAYEQYF
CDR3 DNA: TGTGCCAGCAGTGAAGAAGCAGGGGCTTACGAGCAGTACTTC

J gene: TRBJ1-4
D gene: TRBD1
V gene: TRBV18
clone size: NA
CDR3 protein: CASSLGTGEKLFF
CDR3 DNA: TGTGCCAGCTCCCTCGGGACAGGTGAAAAACTGTTTTTT

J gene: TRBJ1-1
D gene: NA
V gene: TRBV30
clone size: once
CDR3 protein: CAWRKGMGTEAFF
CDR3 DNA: TGTGCCTGGAGAAAGGGGATGGGCACTGAAGCTTTCTTT

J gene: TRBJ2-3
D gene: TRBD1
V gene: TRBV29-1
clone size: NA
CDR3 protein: CSGGQGLGRGTQYF
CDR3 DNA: TGCAGCGGGGGACAGGGGTTGGGTAGGGGTACGCAGTATTTT

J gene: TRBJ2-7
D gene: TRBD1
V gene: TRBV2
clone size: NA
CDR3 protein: CARGTDPGSYEQYF
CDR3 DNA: TGTGCCAGGGGGACAGACCCCGGCTCCTACGAGCAGTACTTC

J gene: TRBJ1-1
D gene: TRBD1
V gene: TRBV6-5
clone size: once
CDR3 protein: CASSSYRGGTEAFF
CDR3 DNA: TGTGCCAGCAGTTCATACAGGGGGGGAACTGAAGCTTTCTTT

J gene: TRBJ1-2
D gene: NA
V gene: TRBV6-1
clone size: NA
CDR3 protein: CASSSSSDGAGGYTF
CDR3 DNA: TGTGCCAGCAGTTCCAGCAGTGATGGGGCTGGGGGCTACACCTTC

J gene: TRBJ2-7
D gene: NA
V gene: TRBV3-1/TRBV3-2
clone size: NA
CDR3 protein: CASRPFRDSYEQYF
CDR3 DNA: TGTGCCAGCAGACCGTTCCGGGACTCCTACGAGCAGTACTTC

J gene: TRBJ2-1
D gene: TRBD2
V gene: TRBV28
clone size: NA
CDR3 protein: CASSHLGTSGNEQFF
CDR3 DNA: TGTGCCAGCAGCCATCTGGGGACTAGCGGCAATGAGCAGTTCTTC

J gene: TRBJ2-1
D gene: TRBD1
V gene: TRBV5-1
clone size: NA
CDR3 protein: CASSARGQGSSYNEQFF
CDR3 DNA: TGCGCCAGCAGCGCCCGCGGACAGGGTTCCTCCTACAATGAGCAGTTCTTC

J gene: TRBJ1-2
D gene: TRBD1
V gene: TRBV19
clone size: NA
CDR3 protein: CASSPRQGGFDGYTF
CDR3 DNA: TGTGCCAGTAGTCCCCGACAGGGGGGATTTGATGGCTACACCTTC

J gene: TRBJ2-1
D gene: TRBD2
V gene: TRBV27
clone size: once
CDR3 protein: CASSLLLAGVSEQFF
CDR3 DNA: TGTGCCAGCAGTTTGTTACTAGCGGGAGTCAGTGAGCAGTTCTTC

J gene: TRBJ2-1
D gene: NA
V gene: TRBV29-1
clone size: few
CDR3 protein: CSVAGLDEQFF
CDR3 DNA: TGCAGCGTTGCAGGGTTGGATGAGCAGTTCTTC

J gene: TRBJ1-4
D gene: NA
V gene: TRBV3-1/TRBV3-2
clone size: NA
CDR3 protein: CASSPIYRACRDEKLFF
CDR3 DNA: TGTGCCAGCAGCCCAATCTACAGGGCGTGTCGGGATGAAAAACTGTTTTTT

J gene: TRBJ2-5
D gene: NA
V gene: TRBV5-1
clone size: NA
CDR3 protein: CASSLWASVRWGETQYF
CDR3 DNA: TGCGCCAGCAGCTTGTGGGCTAGCGTTAGATGGGGGGAGACCCAGTACTTC

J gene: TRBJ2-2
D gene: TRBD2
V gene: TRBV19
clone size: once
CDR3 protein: CASSGRLAGPLGNTGELFF
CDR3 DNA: TGTGCCAGTAGTGGAAGACTAGCGGGTCCTCTAGGAAACACCGGGGAGCTGTTTTTT

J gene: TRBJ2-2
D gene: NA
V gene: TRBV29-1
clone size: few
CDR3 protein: CSVVPGSSFTGELFF
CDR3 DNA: TGCAGCGTTGTTCCCGGTAGCAGTTTCACCGGGGAGCTGTTTTTT

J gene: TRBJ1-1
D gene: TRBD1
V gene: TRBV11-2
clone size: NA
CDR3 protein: CASIKETGTGRAFF
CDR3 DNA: TGTGCCAGCATCAAAGAAACCGGGACAGGGCGGGCTTTCTTT

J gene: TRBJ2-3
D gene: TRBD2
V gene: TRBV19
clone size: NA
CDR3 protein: CASSIFATSGNTDTQYF
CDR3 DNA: TGTGCCAGTAGTATATTCGCGACTAGCGGTAACACAGATACGCAGTATTTT

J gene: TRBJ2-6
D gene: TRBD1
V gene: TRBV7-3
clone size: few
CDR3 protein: CASSATGSGANVLTF
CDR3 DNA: TGTGCCAGCAGCGCGACAGGGTCTGGGGCCAACGTCCTGACTTTC

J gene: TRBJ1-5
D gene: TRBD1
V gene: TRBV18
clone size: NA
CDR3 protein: CASSPVSGTGGDQPQHF
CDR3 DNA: TGTGCCAGCTCACCAGTCTCCGGGACAGGAGGCGATCAGCCCCAGCATTTT

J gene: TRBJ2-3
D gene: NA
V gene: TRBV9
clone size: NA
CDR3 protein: CASSVGDTGDTQYF
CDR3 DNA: TGTGCCAGCAGCGTTGGGGACACTGGAGATACGCAGTATTTT

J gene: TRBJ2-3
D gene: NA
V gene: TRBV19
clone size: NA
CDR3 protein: CASTGLSTDTQYF
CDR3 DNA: TGTGCCAGTACAGGGCTCTCCACAGATACGCAGTATTTT

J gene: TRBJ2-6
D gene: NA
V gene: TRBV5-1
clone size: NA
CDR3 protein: CASTYREGRESGANVLTF
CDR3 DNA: TGCGCCAGCACTTACAGGGAGGGGAGGGAGTCTGGGGCCAACGTCCTGACTTTC

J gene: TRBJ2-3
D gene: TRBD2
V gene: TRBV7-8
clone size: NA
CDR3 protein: CASSPPGLGRDTQYF
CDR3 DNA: TGTGCCAGCAGCCCCCCGGGACTAGGGCGGGATACGCAGTATTTT

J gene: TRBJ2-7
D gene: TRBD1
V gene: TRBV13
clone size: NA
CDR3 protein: CASSLGTDREPYEQYF
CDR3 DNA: TGTGCCAGCAGCTTAGGGACGGACAGGGAGCCCTACGAGCAGTACTTC

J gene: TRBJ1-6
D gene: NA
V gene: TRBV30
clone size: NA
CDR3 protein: CAWRATLNSPLHF
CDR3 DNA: TGTGCCTGGAGGGCCACGCTTAATTCACCCCTCCACTTT

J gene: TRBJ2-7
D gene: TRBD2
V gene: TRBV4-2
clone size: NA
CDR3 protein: CASSQDLGLAGGPVSYEQYF
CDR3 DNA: TGTGCCAGCAGCCAAGATCTCGGGCTAGCGGGAGGCCCCGTCTCCTACGAGCAGTACTTC

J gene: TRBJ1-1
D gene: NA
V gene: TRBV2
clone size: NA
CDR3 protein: CASSEPFGRGYTEAFF
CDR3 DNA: TGTGCCAGCAGTGAGCCTTTCGGCAGGGGATACACTGAAGCTTTCTTT

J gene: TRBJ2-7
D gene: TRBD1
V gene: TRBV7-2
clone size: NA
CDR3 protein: CASSLRTGGPYEQYF
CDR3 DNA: TGTGCCAGCAGCTTACGGACAGGGGGCCCCTACGAGCAGTACTTC

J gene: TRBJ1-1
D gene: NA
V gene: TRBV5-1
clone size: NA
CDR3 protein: CASSLGGGTNPEAFF
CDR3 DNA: TGCGCCAGCAGCTTGGGCGGCGGGACGAATCCTGAAGCTTTCTTT

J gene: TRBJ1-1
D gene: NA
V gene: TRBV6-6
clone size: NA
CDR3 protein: CASRLRGIRNTEAFF
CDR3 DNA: TGTGCCAGCAGACTTAGGGGGATACGGAACACTGAAGCTTTCTTT

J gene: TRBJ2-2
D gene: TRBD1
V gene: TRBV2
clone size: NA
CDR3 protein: CAAKGQGGHTGELFF
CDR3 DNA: TGTGCCGCCAAAGGACAGGGGGGCCATACCGGGGAGCTGTTTTTT

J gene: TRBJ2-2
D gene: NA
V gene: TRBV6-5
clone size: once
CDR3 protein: CASSYRENTGELFF
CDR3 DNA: TGTGCCAGCAGTTACCGGGAGAACACCGGGGAGCTGTTTTTT

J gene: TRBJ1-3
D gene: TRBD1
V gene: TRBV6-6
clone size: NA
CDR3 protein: CASSQDRAGNTIYF
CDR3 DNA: TGTGCCAGCAGCCAGGACAGGGCTGGAAACACCATATATTTT

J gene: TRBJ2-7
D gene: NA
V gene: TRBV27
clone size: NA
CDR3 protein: CASSQQGISYEQYF
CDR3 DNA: TGTGCCAGCAGTCAACAGGGTATTTCCTACGAGCAGTACTTC